These 17 T cell receptor beta chains originate from one sample sequenced in a study of blood T cells in healthy people across ages. Primed by a sample-barcoded 5' primer and a J-beta primer mix, a second PCR proceeded for 7 to 11 cycles. TCRdb passed the 5' RACE reads through MiXCR, listing each CDR3 protein once. The data contain more than 500,000 distinct CDR3 sequences, approximately 27% of them singletons. Sequencing was carried out using blood. Receptors were obtained from a woman in her 70s in good health.

V is TRBV5-1 and J is TRBJ2-7; D possibly corresponds to TRBD1 (5 bases). The germline CDR1 and CDR2 sequences are SGHRS and YFSETQ. CDR3 length: 16 amino acids. V lost 0 bases and J 3 bases, leaving 16 bases between the germline ends. The CDR3 nucleotides read TGCGCCAGCAGCTTGGTCTCAGGGCTGGGAAACTACGAGCAGTACTTC. It codes for CASSLVSGLGNYEQYF.

This clonotype has a handful of counts. The chain links TRBV24-1 to TRBJ2-3; 7 bases line up with TRBD2. V lost 9 bases and J lost 0; bases outside the gene matches: 5. Looked up from germline, CDR1 is KGHDR and CDR2 is SFDVKD. The length of the CDR3 is 14 residues. The CDR3 protein is CATGGDPSTDTQYF. Written as DNA, the CDR3 is TGTGCCACCGGGGGGGATCCTAGCACAGATACGCAGTATTTT.

This clonotype was recorded a few times. The CDR3 DNA sequence: TGCGCCAGCAGCGCCCAGACAGAGGATGAGCAGTTCTTC. This gives the protein CASSAQTEDEQFF. This chain uses TRBV5-1 with TRBJ2-5, with D perhaps matching TRBD1 (5 bases). The end of the DNA aligns better with TRBJ2-1, so the J call may be wrong. The CDR3 has 13 amino acids. Germline CDR1 SGHRS, CDR2 YFSETQ.

The V gene is TRBV2, the J gene TRBJ2-7; D possibly corresponds to TRBD2 (6 bases). Germline CDR1 reads SNHLY; CDR2 reads FYNNEI. CDR3 size: 14 residues. Trimming took off 3 bases at V and 2 bases at J, with 11 bases between the two ends. The CDR3 DNA reads as TGTGCCAGCAGTGATGGAGGGTCCACCTACGAGCAGTACTTC. This encodes CASSDGGSTYEQYF.

The rearrangement uses TRBV7-2 and TRBJ2-5, with D tentatively TRBD1 (5 bases). Germline-derived CDR1 and CDR2 are SGHTA and FQGNSA. The CDR3 extends over 14 amino acids. Trimming stripped 2 bases from V and 4 bases from J, with 11 bases between. The CDR3 nucleotides read TGTGCCAGCAGCTTACAGGGTGTGAGAGAGACCCAGTACTTC. It encodes CASSLQGVRETQYF.

This chain joins TRBV4-3 and TRBJ1-6; possibly TRBD1 for D (5 bases). V lost 1 base and J 9 bases, leaving 31 bases between the germline ends. The germline V gene has CDR1 LGHNA and CDR2 YSLEER. The CDR3 spans 21 residues. CDR3 DNA sequence: TGCGCCAGCAGCCAAGGATCGACCGCCCCCCGAGGGGCTCCTGCGATTTCACCCCTCCACTTT. It codes for CASSQGSTAPRGAPAISPLHF.

The chain is built from TRBV20-1 and TRBJ2-3, with 7 bases lining up with TRBD1. V lost 2 bases to trimming and J lost 2 bases; unmatched junction nucleotides: 10. Germline CDR1 and CDR2: DFQATT and SNEGSKA (reference sequence). The CDR3 spans 16 residues. CDR3 residues: CSARSEGALLTDTQYF. The DNA of the CDR3 is TGCAGTGCTAGATCTGAGGGGGCCCTCCTCACAGATACGCAGTATTTT.

The rearrangement links TRBV5-1 to TRBJ2-6; D unclear. Trimming pared 1 base from V and 4 bases from J, leaving 6 bases between. The V gene's germline CDR1 is SGHRS and CDR2 YFSETQ. The CDR3 runs 14 residues. As DNA, the CDR3 is TGCGCCAGCAGCTTGACCCCCGGGGCCAACGTCCTGACTTTC. As protein: CASSLTPGANVLTF. The whole variable domain, filled in from reference TRBV5-1 and TRBJ2-6, reads KAGVTQTPRYLIKTRGQQVTLSCSPISGHRSVSWYQQTPGQGLQFLFEYFSETQRNKGNFPGRFSGRQFSNSRSEMNVSTLELGDSALYLCASSLTPGANVLTFGAGSRLTVL.

The chain is built from TRBV6-6 and TRBJ2-7; no firm D call. The V gene lost 3 bases and the J gene lost 2 bases, with 8 bases spanning the gap. The germline CDR1 and CDR2 sequences are MNHNY and SVGAGI (reference sequence). The CDR3 runs 13 residues. The chain's CDR3 is CASSYLDAYEQYF. CDR3 nucleotides: TGTGCCAGCAGTTATTTAGATGCCTACGAGCAGTACTTC.

This chain links TRBV6-2 or TRBV6-3 with TRBJ1-4, with D unclear. The CDR3 is 14 amino acids. The ends were cut back, 2 bases at V and 7 bases at J, with 11 bases in the middle. Germline V CDR1 and CDR2: MNHEY, SVGEGT. The CDR3 sequence: CASSYRSESEKLFF. CDR3 sequence (DNA): TGTGCCAGCAGTTACCGGTCGGAGAGTGAAAAACTGTTTTTT.

This clonotype was found a few times. The chain links TRBV11-2 to TRBJ1-5, with D hard to call. The CDR3 length is 14 residues. Germline V gene data show CDR1 as SGHAT and CDR2 as FQNNGV. V gave up 5 bases and J gave up 2 bases, with 10 bases separating them. In DNA, the CDR3 is TGTGCCAGCAGCCCTCATGGGGGCAATCAGCCCCAGCATTTT. Its translation: CASSPHGGNQPQHF.

This clonotype was picked up many times. The chain joins TRBV5-1 to TRBJ2-7, with D tentatively TRBD1 or TRBD2 (5 bases each). V lost 3 bases, J lost 0 bases, and 10 bases lay in between. The CDR3 is 14 amino acids. Germline V gene lookup returns CDR1 SGHRS and CDR2 YFSETQ. CDR3 in DNA: TGCGCCAGCAGCTCCGGGACGGACTCCTACGAGCAGTACTTC. Its protein product is CASSSGTDSYEQYF.

There are a few counts of this clonotype. The chain employs TRBV21-1 and TRBJ1-4. TRBV21-1 counts as a pseudogene. There are 17 residues in the CDR3. For the CDR3, the DNA is TGTGCCAGCAGCAAAACTTATAAGGGAAAAAAGAAGGAAAAACTGTTTTTT. Protein: CASSKTYKGKKKEKLFF.

Turning to this clonotype: With a much larger clone just one base away, this may be a read error. The chain uses TRBV7-7 and TRBJ1-5; a possible D gene is TRBD1 (6 bases). The CDR3 runs 14 residues. CDR1 is SSHAT and CDR2 is FNYEAQ in the germline V gene (reference sequence). Here the CDR3 DNA reads TGTGCCAGCAGCCCCGACTCAGGGGATCAGCTCCAGCATTTT. It specifies CASSPDSGDQLQHF.

This clonotype came up a few times. CDR3 sequence reads: CASSYTLNEAQYF. CDR3 sequence (DNA): TGTGCCAGCAGCTACACCCTTAATGAAGCCCAGTACTTC. The chain uses TRBV7-3 and TRBJ2-5; D remains unclear. Between the trimmed V and J ends, which lost 4 bases and 9 bases, there was a span of 15 bases. The length of the CDR3 is 13 residues. Germline CDR1 is SGHTA and CDR2 is FQGTGA.

This clonotype came up a few times. Its ends do not fully match the called genes, so a read error is possible. The rearrangement uses TRBV6-2 or TRBV6-3 and TRBJ2-5; 10 bases match TRBD2. The DNA end is a closer match to TRBJ2-1, so the J assignment may be wrong. There are 16 residues in the CDR3. Germline lookup yields CDR1 MNHEY and CDR2 SVGEGT. In DNA form, the CDR3 reads TGTGCCAGCAGTCGCCCTGTAGCGGGGGGTGGAAATGGGCAGTTCTTC. Translated: CASSRPVAGGGNGQFF.

The rearrangement uses TRBV7-9 and TRBJ1-4, with D maybe TRBD1 (6 bases). V lost 0 bases, J lost 11 bases, and 19 bases lay in between. CDR1 and CDR2 (germline): SEHNR, FQNEAQ (reference sequence). The CDR3 length is 16 residues. The CDR3 DNA reads as TGTGCCAGCAGCTTAGCGCTAGGGGGGCGTCTCTCGAAACTGTTTTTT. It is translated as CASSLALGGRLSKLFF. Drawing the rest from reference TRBV7-9 and TRBJ1-4, the complete variable domain is DTGVSQNPRHKITKRGQNVTFRCDPISEHNRLYWYRQTLGQGPEFLTYFQNEAQLEKSRLLSDRFSAERPKGSFSTLEIQRTEQGDSAMYLCASSLALGGRLSKLFFGSGTQLSVL.